This T cell receptor (beta chain) was sequenced for a study of blood T cell repertoires in COVID-19. Study overall: Spain, Italy and the United States supplied samples that represented acute and convalescent COVID-19.

This CDR3 region has 17 residues. CDR1 and CDR2 from the germline V gene are SGHRS and YFSETQ. V was clipped by 2 bases and J by 3 bases; unmatched bases: 5. In the source study's methods: Reference gene primers were amplified, and this amplification served to estimate nucleated cell counts. The assay was immunoSEQ multiplex PCR, and TCRdb's table has in-frame clones only and misses some. The DNA gave D and trimming, while V, J and clone size come from that table. The data contain hundreds of thousands of clones, roughly 85% of them singletons. The chain links TRBV5-1 to TRBJ2-2, with 12 bases that match TRBD2. The receptor's source is a man aged 35 to 55 with acute or convalescent COVID-19. The sequencing input was peripheral blood. CDR3 in DNA: TGCGCCAGCAGCTTCCTAGCGGGGGGGCCCTACACCGGGGAGCTGTTTTTT. Residues: CASSFLAGGPYTGELFF.